This TCR beta chain originates from a study of blood T cell repertoires in COVID-19 (dated by TCRdb to the early 2020s). Regarding the complete study: Collaborator samples came from the United States, Italy and Spain and covered acute and convalescent phases of COVID-19. The prospective study material was composed of cDNA or gDNA derived from T cells, B-cell-depleted T cells, or PBMCs. The repertoires were released in a freely available public database intended as a resource for research on the immune response to SARS-CoV-2. Where HLA class I and class II types were available, the types were taken from metadata supplied by the sample provider, not from assay-based typing. The samples were drawn from the first 160 participants of the ongoing ImmuneRACE study and from more than 1,000 subjects provided by 6 global collaborators. Subjects who had been exposed to COVID-19, were actively infected with it, or had recovered from it provided the deeply sampled blood TCRbeta repertoires that made up the dataset. The sample metadata nearly always contained a de-identified subject ID, COVID-19 status, age in years and sex. Results and caveats for the whole study, not just this receptor: The amount of clinical and demographic metadata varied by source and participant and was provided uncurated.

TCRbeta CDR3 regions were amplified from genomic DNA using the immunoSEQ Assay, a bias-controlled multiplex PCR. The study's processing was this. The number of nucleated cells in each sample was estimated by amplification of reference gene primers within the assay. Sequence reads were collapsed and filtered to measure the absolute abundance of every unique TCRbeta CDR3 rearrangement. For each sample, productive Simpson clonality was calculated by taking the square root of Simpson's diversity index across productive rearrangements. TCRdb's version of the immuneACCESS table is confined to in-frame rearrangements and falls short of the full clone set. An unresolved V gene accounts for under half of the shortfall where checked; the remainder is of unknown origin. That table supplies the V and J calls and clone size; D and trimming were determined from the DNA. A total of 440,000 or so clones appear in this sample, 89% of them only once. The ten largest clones represent approximately 1.5% of the sample.

This clone has at least ten counts. No antigen is known for it. The record has no base qualities; no much larger clone is one base away. Taken from cysteine to phenylalanine, the CDR3 has 15 residues. Only the CDR3 DNA stays, 45 bases, in frame from base 1. Trimming accounts for 11 bases at V and 5 bases at J, while the number of junction bases matched to no gene is 15. CDR1 and CDR2 were assigned from the germline V gene (reference sequence) as LNHDA and SQIVND. One collaborating source in Seattle enrolled patients while the patients were actively infected and followed the patients over time throughout the course of disease. Whole blood was collected in K2EDTA tubes by collaborating institutions according to the institutions' own protocols. For TCRbeta analysis, collaborators shipped samples as frozen whole blood, isolated PBMCs, or DNA extracted from either of those sample types.

The chain is made from TRBV19 and TRBJ1-1, and TRBD1 matches 9 of the central bases. Sequencing was carried out using peripheral blood. The clonotype was recovered from a woman in her 40s with COVID-19, enrolled during active disease. The CDR3 loop reads CASRKAQGAETEAFF. The base sequence is TGTGCCTCAAGAAAAGCACAGGGGGCCGAAACTGAAGCTTTCTTT.